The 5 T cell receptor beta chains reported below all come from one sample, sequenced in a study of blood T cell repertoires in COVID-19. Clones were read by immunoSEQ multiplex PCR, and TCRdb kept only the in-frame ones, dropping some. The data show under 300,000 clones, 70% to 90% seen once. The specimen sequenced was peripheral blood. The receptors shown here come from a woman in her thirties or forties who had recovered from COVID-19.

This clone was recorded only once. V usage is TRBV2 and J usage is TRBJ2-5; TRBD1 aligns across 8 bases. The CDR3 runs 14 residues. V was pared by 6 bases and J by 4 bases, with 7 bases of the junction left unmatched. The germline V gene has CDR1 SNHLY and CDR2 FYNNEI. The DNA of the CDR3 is TGTGCCAGCAGGGACAGGGTGTCGAGAGAGACCCAGTACTTC. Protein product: CASRDRVSRETQYF.

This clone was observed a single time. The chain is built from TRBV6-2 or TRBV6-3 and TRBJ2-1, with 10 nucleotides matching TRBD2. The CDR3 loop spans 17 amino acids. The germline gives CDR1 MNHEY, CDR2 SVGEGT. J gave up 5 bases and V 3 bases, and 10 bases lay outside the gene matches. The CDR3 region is CASSYGLAGDRNNEQFF. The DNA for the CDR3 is TGTGCCAGCAGTTATGGGCTAGCGGGAGATCGTAACAATGAGCAGTTCTTC.

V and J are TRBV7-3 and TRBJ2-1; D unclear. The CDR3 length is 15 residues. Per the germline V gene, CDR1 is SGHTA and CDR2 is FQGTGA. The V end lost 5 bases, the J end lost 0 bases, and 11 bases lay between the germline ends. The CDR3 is CASSPTASSYNEQFF. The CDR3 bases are TGTGCCAGCAGCCCAACAGCAAGCTCCTACAATGAGCAGTTCTTC.

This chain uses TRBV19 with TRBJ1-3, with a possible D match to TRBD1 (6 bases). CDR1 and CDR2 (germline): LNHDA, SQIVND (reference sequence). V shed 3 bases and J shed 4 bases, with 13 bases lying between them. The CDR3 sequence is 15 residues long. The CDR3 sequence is CASSINGGSGNTIYF. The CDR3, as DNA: TGTGCCAGTAGTATTAATGGGGGCTCGGGAAACACCATATATTTT.

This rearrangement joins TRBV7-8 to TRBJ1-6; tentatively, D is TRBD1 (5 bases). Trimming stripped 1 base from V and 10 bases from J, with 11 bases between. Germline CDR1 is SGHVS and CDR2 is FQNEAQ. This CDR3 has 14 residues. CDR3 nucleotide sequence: TGTGCCAGCAGCTTAGGGGGCAATTCGTCACCCCTCCACTTT. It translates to CASSLGGNSSPLHF.